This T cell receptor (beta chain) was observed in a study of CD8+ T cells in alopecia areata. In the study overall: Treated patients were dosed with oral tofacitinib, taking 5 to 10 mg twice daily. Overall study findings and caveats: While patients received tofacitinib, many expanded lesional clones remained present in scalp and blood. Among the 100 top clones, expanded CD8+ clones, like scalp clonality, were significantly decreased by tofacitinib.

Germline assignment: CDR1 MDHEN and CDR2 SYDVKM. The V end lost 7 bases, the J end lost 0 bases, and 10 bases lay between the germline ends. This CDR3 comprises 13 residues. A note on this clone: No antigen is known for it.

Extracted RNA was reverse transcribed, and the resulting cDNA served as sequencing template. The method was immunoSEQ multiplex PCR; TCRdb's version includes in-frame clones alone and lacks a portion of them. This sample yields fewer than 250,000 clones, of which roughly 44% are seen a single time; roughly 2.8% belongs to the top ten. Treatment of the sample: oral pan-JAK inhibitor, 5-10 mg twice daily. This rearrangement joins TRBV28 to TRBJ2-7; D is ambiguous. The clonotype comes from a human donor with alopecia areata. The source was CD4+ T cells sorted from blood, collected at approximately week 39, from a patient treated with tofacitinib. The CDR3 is CASNQQSSYEQYF. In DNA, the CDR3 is TGTGCCAGCAACCAGCAGAGCTCCTACGAGCAGTACTTC.